This T cell receptor beta chain was found in a study of blood T cell repertoires in COVID-19. Produced via immunoSEQ multiplex PCR; TCRdb's table is partial and in-frame only. The top ten clones hold approximately 2.2% of a sample with roughly 200,000 clones, about 90% of them seen once. A few counts support this clone. For recovered donors of Cohort 3, there were two negative PCRs, clearance, or symptom resolution. Sequenced: PBMCs or T cells enriched from blood (not recorded which). The source is a woman aged 30 to 39 who had recovered from COVID-19.

The CDR3 here is CASSPRDRARDTQYF. The CDR3 DNA reads as TGTGCCAGCAGTCCCAGGGACAGGGCGAGAGATACGCAGTATTTT. J is TRBJ2-3 and V is TRBV27; TRBD1 matches at 9 bases. Germline values: CDR1 MNHEY, CDR2 SMNVEV (reference sequence). The V gene end was trimmed by 5 bases and the J gene end by 5 bases; junction bases not matched to a gene: 8. There are 15 residues in the CDR3.